This TCR beta chain was obtained from a study of T cell clonality in common variable immunodeficiency. General study results and limits: In common variable immunodeficiency, TCR beta chains reportedly carried fewer deletions and N-nucleotide insertions.

This clone was counted between two and nine times. Its antigen remains unknown. The CDR3 goes on 3 residues after the read ends, and that part is filled in from the germline J gene. Equal genomic DNA amounts from CVID and control samples were sequenced. Sequencing was performed with immunoSEQ multiplex PCR; in TCRdb, only in-frame clones are kept and a portion is missing. The table lists 15,000 to 20,000 clones, with no singletons. Trimming took off 6 bases at V and 4 bases at J, with 12 bases between the two ends. The CDR3 covers 13 residues. Germline loops: CDR1 SEHNR, CDR2 FQNEAQ (reference sequence).

The chain carries TRBV7-9 and TRBJ2-5; D is possibly TRBD1 (7 bases). Sequencing input: peripheral blood mononuclear cells. The source of this sequence is a human donor with common variable immunodeficiency. CDR3 in amino acids: CASRRQGGETQYF. The sequenced CDR3 bases are TGTGCCAGCAGACGACAGGGAGGAGAGACC.